The entry below describes one T cell receptor beta chain. As originally analysed: Amplified reference gene primers provided the basis for estimating nucleated cell counts. TCRdb's table, derived via immunoSEQ multiplex PCR, lists solely in-frame clones and lacks some. From that table come the V and J calls and clone size; the DNA was used to work out D and trimming. The repertoire holds about 100,000 clones, with approximately 91% as singletons. The data derive from a study of blood T cell repertoires in COVID-19. Germline lookup yields CDR1 MNHEY and CDR2 SMNVEV (reference sequence). V lost 0 bases and J lost 8; bases outside the gene matches: 8. The CDR3 contains 17 residues.

The specimen was peripheral blood. V gene TRBV27 combines with J gene TRBJ1-6; 9 bases match TRBD1. This sequence was found in a man between 50 and 59 years old with active COVID-19. This chain's CDR3 is CASSLSIRQGGYSPLHF. CDR3 nucleotides: TGTGCCAGCAGTTTATCGATCAGACAGGGGGGGTATTCACCCCTCCACTTT.